The 13 T cell receptor beta chains in this list originate from one sample, sequenced in a study of T cells after yellow fever vaccination. From the 5' RACE reads, TCRdb called clonotypes with MiXCR, one entry per CDR3 protein. This sample has just under 600,000 distinct CDR3 sequences, with roughly 12% found just once. This specimen was PBMCs, taken on the day of the yellow fever booster vaccination. The receptor source for this set is a man younger than 40 who received the YFV17D yellow fever vaccine.

This clonotype was counted only a few times. The chain is built from TRBV15 and TRBJ2-4; D unresolved. V lost 0 bases and J lost 3, with 9 bases in between. CDR3 length equals 15 residues. CDR1 LNHNV and CDR2 YYDKDF come from the germline V gene (reference sequence). CDR3 protein: CATSRDGQVKNIQYF. CDR3 nucleotides: TGTGCCACCAGCAGAGATGGGCAGGTCAAAAACATTCAGTACTTC.

This clonotype came up a few times. CDR3 nucleotides: TGTGCCAGCAGTCGACTAGCGGGTAACTACAATGAGCAGTTCTTC. This gives the protein CASSRLAGNYNEQFF. The chain employs TRBV12-3 or TRBV12-4 and TRBJ2-1; TRBD2 matches 10 bases. Trimming at V came to 5 bases and at J to 3 bases, leaving 4 bases not matched to a gene. The CDR3 has 15 residues.

The chain employs TRBV7-6 and TRBJ2-3; 10 positions match TRBD1. CDR1 and CDR2 (germline): SGHVS, FNYEAQ. J gave up 5 bases and V 6 bases, and 5 bases lay outside the gene matches. The length of the CDR3 is 14 residues. The CDR3 nucleotides read TGTGCCAGCAGGCGACAGGGGGCTGGAGATACGCAGTATTTT. This gives the protein CASRRQGAGDTQYF.

Ten or more counts support this clonotype. CDR3 sequence (DNA): TGTGCCAGCAGCTTAGACGACGGAATCTATGGCTACACCTTC. This sequence encodes CASSLDDGIYGYTF. This chain connects TRBV7-9 to TRBJ1-2; D unresolved. The CDR3 extends over 14 amino acids. Germline CDR1 reads SEHNR; CDR2 reads FQNEAQ (reference sequence). Trimming cost V 1 base and J 4 bases, with 10 bases left between them.

The sample holds a few counts of this clonotype. The rearrangement joins TRBV4-3 to TRBJ1-1; TRBD1 might be the D (6 bases). Germline loops: CDR1 LGHNA, CDR2 YSLEER. The V end was cut by 3 bases, the J end by 2 bases, with 16 bases between. The CDR3 is 16 residues long. The CDR3: CASSQGYQGFNTEAFF. The CDR3 DNA sequence: TGCGCCAGCAGCCAGGGATATCAGGGGTTTAACACTGAAGCTTTCTTT.

This clonotype was observed a few times. The chain employs TRBV29-1 and TRBJ1-1; D gene unclear. From germline, CDR1 is SQVTM and CDR2 ANQGSEA. V lost 5 bases to trimming and J lost 4 bases, with 17 bases between them. CDR3 length: 14 amino acids. In DNA form, the CDR3 reads TGCAGCGTTCCTTCCGGGAGAAGTGGCACTGAAGCTTTCTTT. This codes for CSVPSGRSGTEAFF.

The chain combines TRBV6-2 or TRBV6-3 with TRBJ2-1, with D hard to call. The germline V gene has CDR1 MNHEY and CDR2 SVGEGT. V lost 2 bases and J lost 9, with 17 bases in between. This CDR3 is built from 15 residues. The CDR3 coding sequence is TGTGCCAGCAGTTACACACCCTCGCGGTACGGTGAGCAGTTCTTC. Amino acids: CASSYTPSRYGEQFF.

In its sample, this clonotype was seen a few times. The rearrangement links TRBV5-4 to TRBJ2-3; 8 bases line up with TRBD1. V lost 4 bases, J lost 6 bases, and 4 bases stayed unmatched. The CDR3 is made up of 13 amino acids. Looked up from germline, CDR1 is SGHNT and CDR2 is YYREEE (reference sequence). CDR3 residues: CASSLRTGDTQYF. CDR3 DNA: TGTGCCAGCAGCCTCCGGACAGGGGATACGCAGTATTTT. The full variable domain, with the rest looked up from reference TRBV5-4 and TRBJ2-3, is ETGVTQSPTHLIKTRGQQVTLRCSSQSGHNTVSWYQQALGQGPQFIFQYYREEENGRGNFPPRFSGLQFPNYSSELNVNALELDDSALYLCASSLRTGDTQYFGPGTRLTVL.

This clonotype was counted only a few times. The gene calls are TRBV20-1 and TRBJ1-1, with D hard to call. Germline values: CDR1 DFQATT, CDR2 SNEGSKA (reference sequence). Trimming pared 3 bases from V and 1 base from J, leaving 9 bases between. This CDR3 region has 13 residues. CDR3 in DNA: TGCAGTGCTAGCTCTACAGAGAACACTGAAGCTTTCTTT. Translated, it gives CSASSTENTEAFF.

V and J are TRBV9 and TRBJ2-1, with 14 bases fitting TRBD2. This CDR3 has 18 amino acids. After removal of 3 bases from V and 6 bases from J, the junction contained 11 bases not matched to a gene. CDR1 SGDLS and CDR2 YYNGEE come from the germline V gene. The DNA of the CDR3 is TGTGCCAGCAGCGCCGGGACTAGCGGGAGTCCACGAGTCAATGAGCAGTTCTTC. It encodes CASSAGTSGSPRVNEQFF. Full variable domain (rest looked up from reference TRBV9 and TRBJ2-1): DSGVTQTPKHLITATGQRVTLRCSPRSGDLSVYWYQQSLDQGLQFLIQYYNGEERAKGNILERFSAQQFPDLHSELNLSSLELGDSALYFCASSAGTSGSPRVNEQFFGPGTRLTVL.

The chain is built from TRBV4-3 and TRBJ1-2; a weak D match, TRBD1 (6 bases). V lost 6 bases and J 3 bases, leaving 17 bases between the germline ends. The germline CDR1 and CDR2 sequences are LGHNA and YSLEER. CDR3 length equals 15 residues. The CDR3 DNA reads TGCGCCAGCAGAAAAGCAGGACAGCCGGACTATGGCTACACCTTC. Its protein product is CASRKAGQPDYGYTF.

There are many counts of this clonotype. V usage is TRBV3-1 and J usage is TRBJ1-2; D gene uncertain. The CDR3 loop spans 14 amino acids. V gave up 6 bases and J gave up 3 bases, with 14 bases separating them. From germline, CDR1 is LGHDT and CDR2 YNNKEL (reference sequence). The CDR3 nucleotides read TGTGCCAGCAGTACATACAGTTCCTACTATGGCTACACCTTC. Translation: CASSTYSSYYGYTF. The whole variable domain, remainder taken from reference TRBV3-1 and TRBJ1-2, is DTAVSQTPKYLVTQMGNDKSIKCEQNLGHDTMYWYKQDSKKFLKIMFSYNNKELIINETVPNRFSPKSPDKAHLNLHINSLELGDSAVYFCASSTYSSYYGYTFGSGTRLTVV.

The V gene is TRBV23-1, the J gene TRBJ1-5, with 10 bases aligning to TRBD1. TRBV23-1 is classed as an ORF, of uncertain function. Losses at the gene ends were 3 bases for V and 4 bases for J; bases not matched to a gene: 6. The CDR3 length is 16 residues. This CDR3 reads CASSQWGQGPNQPQHF. In DNA form, the CDR3 reads TGCGCCAGCAGTCAGTGGGGACAGGGGCCTAATCAGCCCCAGCATTTT.